Listed here is a single TCR beta chain. Antigen unknown. V lost 5 bases and J lost 3, with 12 bases in between. CDR1 is SGHTA and CDR2 is FQGTGA in the germline V gene. The CDR3 is made up of 14 amino acids. The data are from a study of CD8+ T cells in alopecia areata. Study-wide findings and caveats: Affected lesional scalp, above all in alopecia totalis/universalis, was more clonal than normal scalp. Sharing of TCRs across patients appeared less clear than in mice, possibly for HLA-related reasons.

Extracted from the samples, RNA was reverse transcribed into cDNA to serve as the sequencing template. Profiling relied on immunoSEQ multiplex PCR, and the TCRdb table lists in-frame clones only, not all of them. The sample records about 140,000 clones, approximately 56% being singletons. This chain joins TRBV7-3 and TRBJ2-3; D uncertain. This clonotype was sampled from a human donor in good health. The material sequenced was CD8+ T cells sorted from blood. DNA of the CDR3: TGTGCCAGCAGCAAAGACGCCAGGACAGATACGCAGTATTTT. Translating it yields CASSKDARTDTQYF.